This T cell receptor beta chain is drawn from a study of cytomegalovirus exposure and HLA in healthy donors. Turning to the study itself: An earlier analysis found roughly 100 million unique TCR beta sequences from approximately 200 million T cells. The early release's HLA-typed donors yielded some 85 million unique TCRs. General study results and limits: Common viral pathogens (according to a later analysis) appeared linked to several of the most significant clusters. The HLA-A and HLA-B alleles of most subjects were reportedly predicted accurately from TCR beta sequences.

The length of the CDR3 is 14 residues. V lost 5 bases to trimming and J lost 6 bases; unmatched junction nucleotides: 5. Per germline, CDR1 ENHRY and CDR2 SYGVKD. PCR employed 60 Vbeta and 13 Jbeta primers. Repertoires were generated with immunoSEQ multiplex PCR, while TCRdb's copy carries only in-frame clones and drops some. The data show tens of thousands of clones, about 63% seen once. As for this clone: Its antigen is unidentified.

This sequence originates from a woman in her 30s in good health and CMV-seronegative. The V and J genes are TRBV10-3 and TRBJ2-1; 9 positions agree with TRBD2. Sample: PBMCs. The CDR3 DNA reads TGTGCCATCAGTAGACTAGCGGCGGGCAATGAGCAGTTCTTC. Translating it yields CAISRLAAGNEQFF.